This T cell receptor (beta chain) was sequenced for a study of T-cell memory formation after mild COVID-19. V gave up 5 bases and J gave up 1 base, with 8 bases separating them. The CDR3 is 13 residues long. The germline V gene encodes CDR1 LNHNV and CDR2 YYDKDF (reference sequence). From 5'RACE with constant-segment primers came TCR alpha and TCR beta cDNA libraries that carried sample barcodes and UMIs. TCRdb reprocessed the 5' RACE reads with MiXCR, giving one entry per CDR3 protein. Seen here are around 310,000 distinct CDR3 sequences, roughly 19% observed once, and the top ten hold around 20%. Study observations and caveats: Clones that got smaller from day 15 to 85 had even CD4/CD8, while clones growing later tipped toward CD4+. Mainly in CM and EM were contracting CD4+ clones; CD8+ were in EMRA. In pre-infection memory, a portion of responding clones appeared, which suggested that cross-reactive memory joined.

This clonotype was counted between two and nine times. The target antigen is unknown. This chain joins TRBV15 and TRBJ1-1; D not certain. Sequencing was performed on PBMCs or a T cell subset sorted from them (not recorded which). The TCR was taken from a man younger than 30 who had mild COVID-19 (a few samples of this study predate the infection). Cell type and time point are not known. CDR3 sequence (DNA): TGTGCCACCAGCCGCTACCGGAACACTGAAGCTTTCTTT. Amino acids: CATSRYRNTEAFF.